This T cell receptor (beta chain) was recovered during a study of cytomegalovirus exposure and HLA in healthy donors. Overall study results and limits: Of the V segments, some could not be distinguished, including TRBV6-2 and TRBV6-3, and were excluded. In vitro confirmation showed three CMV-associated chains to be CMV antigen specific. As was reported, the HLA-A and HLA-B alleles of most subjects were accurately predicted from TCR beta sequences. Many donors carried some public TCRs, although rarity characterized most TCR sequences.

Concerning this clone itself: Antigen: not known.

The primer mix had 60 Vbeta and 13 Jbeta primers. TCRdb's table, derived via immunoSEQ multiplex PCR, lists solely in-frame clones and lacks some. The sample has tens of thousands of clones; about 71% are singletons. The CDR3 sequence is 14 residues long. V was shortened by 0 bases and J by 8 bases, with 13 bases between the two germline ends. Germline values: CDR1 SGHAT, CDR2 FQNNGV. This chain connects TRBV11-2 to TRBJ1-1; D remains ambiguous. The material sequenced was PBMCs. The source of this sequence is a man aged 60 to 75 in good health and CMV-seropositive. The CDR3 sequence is CASSLDPSGREAFF. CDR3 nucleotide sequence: TGTGCCAGCAGCTTAGATCCCAGTGGCAGGGAAGCTTTCTTT. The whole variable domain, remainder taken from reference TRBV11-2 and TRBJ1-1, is EAGVAQSPRYKIIEKRQSVAFWCNPISGHATLYWYQQILGQGPKLLIQFQNNGVVDDSQLPKDRFSAERLKGVDSTLKIQPAKLEDSAVYLCASSLDPSGREAFFGQGTRLTVV.